The rows below give T cell receptor beta chains drawn from one sample of a study of glioma-infiltrating T cells. TCRdb passed the multiplex PCR reads through MiXCR, listing each CDR3 protein once. Of over 80,000 distinct CDR3 sequences listed, around 37% are singletons. Material for sequencing was glioma tissue, nonneoplastic brain tissue, or PBMCs (not recorded which). The source is a human donor with low-grade glioma or glioblastoma, undergoing nonglioma brain surgery, or in good health (not recorded which). Both conserved end residues are trimmed from each CDR3. The D gene is left open where the match is weak. Size is omitted from some rows. Given values are once, few, many or a class for expanded clones.

CDR3aa: SARSTLIGNQPQH; abundance: -; j_gene: TRBJ1-5; len: 13; v_gene: TRBV20-1; d_gene: -
CDR3aa: ASSTWTMSNGQF; abundance: once; j_gene: TRBJ2-1; len: 12; v_gene: TRBV6-1; d_gene: -
CDR3aa: ASSRDREEDNETQY; abundance: medium-sized; j_gene: TRBJ2-5; len: 14; v_gene: TRBV2; d_gene: TRBD1
CDR3aa: ASSGKNLGGNTIY; abundance: -; j_gene: TRBJ1-3; len: 13; v_gene: TRBV6-2/TRBV6-3; d_gene: -
CDR3aa: ASSSHQRGNTGELF; abundance: -; j_gene: TRBJ2-2; len: 14; v_gene: TRBV7-2; d_gene: TRBD2
CDR3aa: ASRIYGELF; abundance: many; j_gene: TRBJ2-2; len: 9; v_gene: TRBV2; d_gene: -
CDR3aa: ASSSTYEQC; abundance: -; j_gene: TRBJ2-7; len: 9; v_gene: TRBV6-5; d_gene: -
CDR3aa: ASSPRTVQETQY; abundance: many; j_gene: TRBJ2-5; len: 12; v_gene: TRBV7-8; d_gene: -
CDR3aa: ASSLTSGGWNEQF; abundance: many; j_gene: TRBJ2-1; len: 13; v_gene: TRBV11-2; d_gene: TRBD2
CDR3aa: SAGGNEKLF; abundance: many; j_gene: TRBJ1-4; len: 9; v_gene: TRBV20-1; d_gene: -
CDR3aa: ATGAGLYNEQF; abundance: many; j_gene: TRBJ2-1; len: 11; v_gene: TRBV24-1; d_gene: -
CDR3aa: ASSLERERF; abundance: few; j_gene: TRBJ2-7; len: 9; v_gene: TRBV5-6; d_gene: TRBD2
CDR3aa: SVELYNEQF; abundance: many; j_gene: TRBJ2-1; len: 9; v_gene: TRBV29-1; d_gene: -
CDR3aa: ASSEGHGARNTDTQY; abundance: many; j_gene: TRBJ2-3; len: 15; v_gene: TRBV11-2; d_gene: -
CDR3aa: ASSLAPNGGTQY; abundance: many; j_gene: TRBJ2-5; len: 12; v_gene: TRBV12-3/TRBV12-4; d_gene: -
CDR3aa: SVFESWDGELF; abundance: -; j_gene: TRBJ2-2; len: 11; v_gene: TRBV29-1; d_gene: -
CDR3aa: ASSYQSSYEYY; abundance: -; j_gene: TRBJ2-7; len: 11; v_gene: TRBV6-5; d_gene: -
CDR3aa: ASSEPQAARLAKNIQY; abundance: many; j_gene: TRBJ2-4; len: 16; v_gene: TRBV6-1; d_gene: -
CDR3aa: ASSFRREDEQY; abundance: -; j_gene: TRBJ2-7; len: 11; v_gene: TRBV27; d_gene: TRBD2
CDR3aa: ASSLAGDAGTGELF; abundance: many; j_gene: TRBJ2-2; len: 14; v_gene: TRBV6-1; d_gene: -
CDR3aa: ASSRGYLGTSVRAEEQF; abundance: -; j_gene: TRBJ2-1; len: 17; v_gene: TRBV7-2; d_gene: TRBD2
CDR3aa: SARDQDPGDTQY; abundance: many; j_gene: TRBJ2-3; len: 12; v_gene: TRBV20-1; d_gene: -
CDR3aa: ASSLPLDSSRRETQY; abundance: many; j_gene: TRBJ2-5; len: 15; v_gene: TRBV28; d_gene: -
CDR3aa: ASSSPDRQETQY; abundance: many; j_gene: TRBJ2-5; len: 12; v_gene: TRBV28; d_gene: -
CDR3aa: SARLGRGRTGSLLTEAF; abundance: many; j_gene: TRBJ1-1; len: 17; v_gene: TRBV20-1; d_gene: TRBD1
CDR3aa: ASSMMGSTDTQY; abundance: many; j_gene: TRBJ2-3; len: 12; v_gene: TRBV7-9; d_gene: -
CDR3aa: ASSEVGQGAEKLF; abundance: many; j_gene: TRBJ1-4; len: 13; v_gene: TRBV2; d_gene: TRBD1
CDR3aa: ASSLGLAGPEQF; abundance: -; j_gene: TRBJ2-1; len: 12; v_gene: TRBV4-1; d_gene: TRBD2
CDR3aa: ASSFGDENEQF; abundance: -; j_gene: TRBJ2-1; len: 11; v_gene: TRBV27; d_gene: -
CDR3aa: ASSPGGNQPQH; abundance: many; j_gene: TRBJ1-5; len: 11; v_gene: TRBV11-3; d_gene: -
CDR3aa: ASSLGRWASYEQY; abundance: -; j_gene: TRBJ2-7; len: 13; v_gene: TRBV12-3/TRBV12-4; d_gene: -
CDR3aa: ASSLILGHPSSYEQY; abundance: many; j_gene: TRBJ2-7; len: 15; v_gene: TRBV7-2; d_gene: -
CDR3aa: ASPSGSRDEQF; abundance: -; j_gene: TRBJ2-1; len: 11; v_gene: TRBV6-2/TRBV6-3; d_gene: TRBD2
CDR3aa: ASSYEGVNYGYT; abundance: many; j_gene: TRBJ1-2; len: 12; v_gene: TRBV6-6; d_gene: -
CDR3aa: ASSPRASQTDNEQF; abundance: many; j_gene: TRBJ2-1; len: 14; v_gene: TRBV2; d_gene: -
CDR3aa: ASSEQGSTDTQY; abundance: many; j_gene: TRBJ2-3; len: 12; v_gene: TRBV2; d_gene: -
CDR3aa: SAGANRGLDYGYT; abundance: many; j_gene: TRBJ1-2; len: 13; v_gene: TRBV20-1; d_gene: TRBD1
CDR3aa: ASKAEGETDNEQF; abundance: -; j_gene: TRBJ2-1; len: 13; v_gene: TRBV6-5; d_gene: -
CDR3aa: ASSQAWEGNYGYT; abundance: many; j_gene: TRBJ1-2; len: 13; v_gene: TRBV4-1; d_gene: -
CDR3aa: ASSYRTGYEQY; abundance: once; j_gene: TRBJ2-7; len: 11; v_gene: TRBV6-5; d_gene: TRBD1
CDR3aa: ASSLESFPGLAGSYNEQF; abundance: -; j_gene: TRBJ2-1; len: 18; v_gene: TRBV7-2; d_gene: TRBD2
CDR3aa: ASSEGQGQGSSTDTQY; abundance: few; j_gene: TRBJ2-3; len: 16; v_gene: TRBV2; d_gene: TRBD1
CDR3aa: ASSFNVEPYEQY; abundance: many; j_gene: TRBJ2-7; len: 12; v_gene: TRBV7-2; d_gene: -
CDR3aa: ASSIDRGPSGFVGSSTDTQY; abundance: many; j_gene: TRBJ2-3; len: 20; v_gene: TRBV19; d_gene: -
CDR3aa: ASSQGAGGASNQPQH; abundance: many; j_gene: TRBJ1-5; len: 15; v_gene: TRBV4-1; d_gene: -
CDR3aa: ASSLRGAAGYEQY; abundance: many; j_gene: TRBJ2-7; len: 13; v_gene: TRBV4-1; d_gene: -
CDR3aa: ASSRTAPNTGELF; abundance: many; j_gene: TRBJ2-2; len: 13; v_gene: TRBV11-2; d_gene: -
CDR3aa: ASSFGAGGLQY; abundance: many; j_gene: TRBJ2-3; len: 11; v_gene: TRBV7-3; d_gene: TRBD2
CDR3aa: ASSVSSGGAENEQF; abundance: many; j_gene: TRBJ2-1; len: 14; v_gene: TRBV19; d_gene: TRBD2
CDR3aa: ATSDFWGTGTDTQY; abundance: many; j_gene: TRBJ2-3; len: 14; v_gene: TRBV24-1; d_gene: TRBD1
CDR3aa: SATVGLAGGNEQF; abundance: many; j_gene: TRBJ2-1; len: 13; v_gene: TRBV20-1; d_gene: TRBD2
CDR3aa: ASSFGRTEAF; abundance: many; j_gene: TRBJ1-1; len: 10; v_gene: TRBV12-3/TRBV12-4; d_gene: -
CDR3aa: ASSSPEQVWRNIQY; abundance: many; j_gene: TRBJ2-4; len: 14; v_gene: TRBV7-2; d_gene: -